In this sample, the clone carrying this TCR beta chain turned up once. V lost 3 bases and J lost 3; bases outside the gene matches: 8. The CDR3 is made up of 15 amino acids. Looked up from germline, CDR1 is LNHDA and CDR2 is SQIVND (reference sequence). The data are from a study of blood T cell repertoires in COVID-19. The overall study: The United States, Italy and Spain supplied acute and convalescent COVID-19 samples. T cells, B-cell-depleted T cells, or PBMCs supplied cDNA or gDNA.

In the source study's methods: Amplified reference gene primers provided the basis for estimating nucleated cell counts. The assay was immunoSEQ multiplex PCR, and TCRdb's table has in-frame clones only and misses some. That table is the source of V, J and clone size, and D and trimming were worked out from the DNA. The data contain tens of thousands of clones, about 88% of them singletons. The receptor comes from a man aged 65 to 79 with acute or convalescent COVID-19. The V call is TRBV19, the J call TRBJ2-7, with TRBD2 matching 7 bases. The material sequenced was peripheral blood. The CDR3 bases are TGTGCCAGTAGTATTGGTGGGGGGGGTTTCTACGAGCAGTACTTC. It translates to CASSIGGGGFYEQYF.